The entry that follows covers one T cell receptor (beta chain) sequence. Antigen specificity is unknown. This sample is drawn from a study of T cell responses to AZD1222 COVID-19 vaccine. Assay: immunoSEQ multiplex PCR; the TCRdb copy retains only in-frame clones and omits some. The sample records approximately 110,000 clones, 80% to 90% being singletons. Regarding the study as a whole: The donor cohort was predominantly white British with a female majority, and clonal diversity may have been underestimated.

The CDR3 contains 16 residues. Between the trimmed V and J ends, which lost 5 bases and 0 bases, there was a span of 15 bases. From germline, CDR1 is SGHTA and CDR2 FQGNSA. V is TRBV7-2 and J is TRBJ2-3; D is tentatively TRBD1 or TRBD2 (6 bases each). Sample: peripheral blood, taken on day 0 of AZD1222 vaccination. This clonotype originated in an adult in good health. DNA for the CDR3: TGTGCCAGCAGCGCCCGGAGGGGGACTAGCACAGATACGCAGTATTTT. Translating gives CASSARRGTSTDTQYF.